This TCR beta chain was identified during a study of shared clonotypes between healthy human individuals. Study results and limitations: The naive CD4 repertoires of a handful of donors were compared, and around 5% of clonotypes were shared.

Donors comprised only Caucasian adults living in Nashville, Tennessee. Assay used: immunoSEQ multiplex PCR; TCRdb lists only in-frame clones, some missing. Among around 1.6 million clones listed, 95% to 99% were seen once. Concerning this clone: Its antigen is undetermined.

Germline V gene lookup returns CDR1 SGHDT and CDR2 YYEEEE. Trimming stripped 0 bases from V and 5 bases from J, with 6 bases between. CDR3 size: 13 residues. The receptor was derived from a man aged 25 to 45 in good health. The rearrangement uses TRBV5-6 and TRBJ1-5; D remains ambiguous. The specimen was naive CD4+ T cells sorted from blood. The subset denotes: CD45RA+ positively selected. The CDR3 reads CASSLGLDQPQHF. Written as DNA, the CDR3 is TGTGCCAGCAGCTTGGGGCTGGATCAGCCCCAGCATTTT.